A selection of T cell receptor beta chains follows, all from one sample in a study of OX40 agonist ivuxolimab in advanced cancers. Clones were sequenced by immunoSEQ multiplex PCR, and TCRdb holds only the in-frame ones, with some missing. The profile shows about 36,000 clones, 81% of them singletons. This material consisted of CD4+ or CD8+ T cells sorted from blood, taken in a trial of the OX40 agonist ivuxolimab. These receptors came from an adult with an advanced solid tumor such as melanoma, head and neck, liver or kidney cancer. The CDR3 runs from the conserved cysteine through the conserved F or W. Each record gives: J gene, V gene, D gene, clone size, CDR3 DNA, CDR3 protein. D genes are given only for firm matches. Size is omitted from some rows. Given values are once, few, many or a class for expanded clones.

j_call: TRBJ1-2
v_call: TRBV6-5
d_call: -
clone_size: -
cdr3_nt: TGTGCCAGCAGTTCTCAAGTGGGCTATGGCTACACCTTC
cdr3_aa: CASSSQVGYGYTF

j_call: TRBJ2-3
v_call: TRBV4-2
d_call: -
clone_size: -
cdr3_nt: TGTGCCAGCAGCCAAGAAACGGCTAGTAGGACAGATACGCAGTATTTT
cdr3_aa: CASSQETASRTDTQYF

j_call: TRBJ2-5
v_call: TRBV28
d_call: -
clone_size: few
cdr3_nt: TGTGCCAGCAGTTTTAAGCGGGCCAACGGGGAGACCCAGTACTTC
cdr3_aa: CASSFKRANGETQYF

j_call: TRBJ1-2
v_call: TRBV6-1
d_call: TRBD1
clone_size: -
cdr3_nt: TGTGCCAGCAGTGAAGTGCAAGGAGACAGGGAGCGGGGCTACACCTTC
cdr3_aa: CASSEVQGDRERGYTF

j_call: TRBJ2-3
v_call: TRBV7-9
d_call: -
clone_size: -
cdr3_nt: TGTGCCAGCAGCCTCGCAAGGCAGGGGTCAGATACGCAGTATTTT
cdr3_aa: CASSLARQGSDTQYF

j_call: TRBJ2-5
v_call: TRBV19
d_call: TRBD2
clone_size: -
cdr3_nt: TGTGCCAGTAGTTATAGCCGGGGGGGCCGGGAGACCCAGTACTTC
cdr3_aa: CASSYSRGGRETQYF

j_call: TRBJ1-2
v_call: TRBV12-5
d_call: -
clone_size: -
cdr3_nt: TGTGCTAGTGGTACGATCGGGGGCTACACCTTC
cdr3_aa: CASGTIGGYTF

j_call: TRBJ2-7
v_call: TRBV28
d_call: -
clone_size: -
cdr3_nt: TGTGCCAGCAGTCGGTCTTTCGAGCAGTACTTC
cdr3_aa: CASSRSFEQYF

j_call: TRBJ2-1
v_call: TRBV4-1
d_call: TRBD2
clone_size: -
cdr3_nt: TGCGCCAGCAGCCAAGAAAGCGGGAGGGCCCGGGATGAGCAGTTCTTC
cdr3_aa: CASSQESGRARDEQFF

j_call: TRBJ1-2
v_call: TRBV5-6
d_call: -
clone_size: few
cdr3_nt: TGTGCCAGCAGCCCGCGCAACTACGGGTACTATGGCTACACCTTC
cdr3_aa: CASSPRNYGYYGYTF

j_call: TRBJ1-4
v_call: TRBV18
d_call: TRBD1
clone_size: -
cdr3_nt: TGTGCCAGCTCACCACCAAGTTCAGGGGGTCCAGGAGAAAAACTGTTTTTT
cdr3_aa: CASSPPSSGGPGEKLFF

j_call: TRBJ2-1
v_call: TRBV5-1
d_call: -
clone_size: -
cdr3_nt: TGCGCCAGCAGCTTGAGAGGGGAAGGCGACAATGAGCAGTTCTTC
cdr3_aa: CASSLRGEGDNEQFF

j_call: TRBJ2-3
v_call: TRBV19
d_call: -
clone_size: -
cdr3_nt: TGTGCCAGTAGTGACCGCTCGAACCCCGCAGATACGCAGTATTTT
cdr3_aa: CASSDRSNPADTQYF

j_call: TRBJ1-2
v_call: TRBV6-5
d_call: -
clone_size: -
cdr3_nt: TGTGCCAGCAGAGACATTGAGGGCTACACCTTC
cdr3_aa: CASRDIEGYTF

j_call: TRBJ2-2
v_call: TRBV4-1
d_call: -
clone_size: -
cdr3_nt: TGCGCCAGCAGCCAATCTGCCTCTCTGGGAGGCACCGGGGAGCTGTTTTTT
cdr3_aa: CASSQSASLGGTGELFF

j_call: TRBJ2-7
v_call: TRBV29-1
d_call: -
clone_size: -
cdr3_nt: TGCAGCGTTGAAAATCCCGCAGGGGCGGGCTACGAGCAGTACTTC
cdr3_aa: CSVENPAGAGYEQYF

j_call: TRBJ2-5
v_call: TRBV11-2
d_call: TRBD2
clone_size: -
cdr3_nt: TGTGCCAGCAGCCTCCGACGGGGCGGGGGTCCTCAAGAGACCCAGTACTTC
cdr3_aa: CASSLRRGGGPQETQYF

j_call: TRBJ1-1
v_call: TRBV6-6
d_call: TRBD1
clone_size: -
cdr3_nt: TGTGCCAGCAGTGCACAGGGGGCCACTGAAGCTTTCTTT
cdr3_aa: CASSAQGATEAFF

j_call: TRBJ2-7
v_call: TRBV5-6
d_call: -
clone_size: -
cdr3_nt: TGTGCCAGCAGCTCGTTCTCCTACGAGCAGTACTTC
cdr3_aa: CASSSFSYEQYF